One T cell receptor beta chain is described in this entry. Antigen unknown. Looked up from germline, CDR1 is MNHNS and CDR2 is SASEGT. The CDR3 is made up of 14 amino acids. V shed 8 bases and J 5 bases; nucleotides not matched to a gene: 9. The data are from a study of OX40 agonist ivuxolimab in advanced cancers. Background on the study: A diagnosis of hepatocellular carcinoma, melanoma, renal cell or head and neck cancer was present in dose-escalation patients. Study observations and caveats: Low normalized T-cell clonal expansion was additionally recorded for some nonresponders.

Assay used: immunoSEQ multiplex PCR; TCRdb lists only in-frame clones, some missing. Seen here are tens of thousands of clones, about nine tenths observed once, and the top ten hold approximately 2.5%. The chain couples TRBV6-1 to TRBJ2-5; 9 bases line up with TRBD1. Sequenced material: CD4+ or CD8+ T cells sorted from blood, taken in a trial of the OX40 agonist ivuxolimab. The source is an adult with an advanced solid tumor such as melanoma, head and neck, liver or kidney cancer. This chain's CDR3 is CASGTTGGWETQYF. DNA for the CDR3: TGTGCCAGCGGGACCACAGGGGGCTGGGAGACCCAGTACTTC.